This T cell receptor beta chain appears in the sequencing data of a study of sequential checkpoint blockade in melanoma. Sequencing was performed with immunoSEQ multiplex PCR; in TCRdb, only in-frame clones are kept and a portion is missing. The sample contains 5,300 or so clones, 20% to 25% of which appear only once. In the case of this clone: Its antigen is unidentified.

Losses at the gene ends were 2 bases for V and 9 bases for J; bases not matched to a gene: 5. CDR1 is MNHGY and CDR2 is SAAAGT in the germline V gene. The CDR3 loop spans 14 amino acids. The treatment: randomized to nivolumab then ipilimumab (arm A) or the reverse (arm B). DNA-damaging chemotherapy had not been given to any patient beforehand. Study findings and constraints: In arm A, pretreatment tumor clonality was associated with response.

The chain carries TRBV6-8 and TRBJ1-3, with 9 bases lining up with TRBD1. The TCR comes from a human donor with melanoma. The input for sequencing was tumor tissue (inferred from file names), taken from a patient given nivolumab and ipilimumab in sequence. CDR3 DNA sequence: TGTGCCAGCAGTTACGGAAGACAGGGGGGCACCATATATTTT. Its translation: CASSYGRQGGTIYF.